The clone carrying this TCR beta chain has only a few counts. The antigen is unknown. The time point: newly diagnosed GD, antithyroid drugs for less than 3 months. PBMC RNA was the source of the TCR library. For TCR beta, libraries came from iRepertoire HTBI primers and Arm-PCR of CDR3 regions. Via MiXCR, TCRdb re-called the multiplex PCR reads, giving one row per CDR3 protein. The sample has roughly 560,000 distinct CDR3 sequences, 16% seen once. These data are taken from a study of regulatory T cells in long-lasting Graves disease. Overall study results and limits: Favoring TRBV28, TRBJ1-2 and TRBJ2-5 was a feature seen in persistent disease.

V was trimmed by 6 bases and J by 1 base, leaving 9 bases between them. The CDR3 loop spans 12 amino acids. Germline values: CDR1 DFQATT, CDR2 SNEGSKA (reference sequence). This same sample was also taken into another study, of T cells in Graves' hyperthyroidism and ophthalmopathy. From that second work: Also found in blood were most expanded thyroid clonotypes above 0.001.

This sequence joins TRBV20-1 and TRBJ1-1, with D maybe TRBD1 (5 bases). The clonotype was recovered from a woman aged 40 to 65 with Graves disease. This sample comprised peripheral blood mononuclear cells (PBMCs), obtained at new diagnosis, from a patient treated with antithyroid drugs. The CDR3 sequence is CSAGEENTEAFF. The DNA for the CDR3 is TGCAGTGCAGGGGAGGAGAACACTGAAGCTTTCTTT.